These 29 T cell receptor beta chains were sequenced from one sample in a study of shared clonotypes between healthy human individuals (dated by TCRdb to the early 2020s). The library was produced with the immunoSEQ multiplex PCR assay. TCRdb retrieved this table from immuneACCESS and kept in-frame rearrangements only. Not all clones are present; in checked studies, unresolved V genes account for under half, and no reason is known for the remainder. The sample table contains about 1 million clones; only one count was recorded for more than 60% of them. The ten biggest clones cover about 1.5% of the sample. Input material: memory CD4+ T cells sorted from blood. What the cell subset or site label conveys for this sample: CD45RA-negative fraction. The receptors were gathered from a man between 18 and 29 years old in good health.

This sequence joins TRBV11-2 and TRBJ2-3; 12 positions agree with TRBD2. There are 16 residues in the CDR3. In germline, CDR1 is SGHAT, CDR2 FQNNGV. V lost 1 base, J lost 9 bases, and 8 bases stayed unmatched. CDR3 in amino acids: CASSLALAGGRKTQYF. DNA for the CDR3: TGTGCCAGCAGCTTAGCGCTAGCGGGAGGGAGGAAAACGCAGTATTTT.

J is TRBJ2-1 and V is TRBV7-3, with 7 bases aligning to TRBD1. The CDR3 length is 13 residues. V lost 4 bases, J lost 6 bases, and 3 bases stayed unmatched. Germline V gene lookup returns CDR1 SGHTA and CDR2 FQGTGA. The CDR3 is CASSWTGGNEQFF. The CDR3 nucleotides read TGTGCCAGCAGCTGGACAGGTGGCAATGAGCAGTTCTTC.

V gene TRBV7-2 combines with J gene TRBJ2-3, with D possibly TRBD1 on 6 matching bases. The CDR3 has 15 residues. Trimming removed 11 bases at V and 2 bases at J, with 20 bases between. The germline CDR1 and CDR2 sequences are SGHTA and FQGNSA. The CDR3 is CASTLGTLYTDTQYF. As DNA, the CDR3 is TGTGCCTCCACCCTTGGGACATTATACACAGATACGCAGTATTTT.

The chain joins TRBV2 to TRBJ2-3; D is unclear. Trimming shortened V by 10 bases and J by 0 bases, and 14 bases separated the two germline ends. Germline V gives CDR1 SNHLY, CDR2 FYNNEI. CDR3 size: 14 residues. The CDR3 is CANKRVTSTDTQYF. The CDR3 coding sequence is TGTGCCAACAAAAGAGTTACTAGCACAGATACGCAGTATTTT.

The chain employs TRBV30 and TRBJ1-2; D is ambiguous. The CDR3 is made up of 11 amino acids. Trimming shortened V by 1 base and J by 5 bases, and 5 bases separated the two germline ends. Germline assignment: CDR1 GTSNPN and CDR2 SVGIG (reference sequence). The CDR3 DNA is TGTGCCTGGAGTGACAAATATGGCTACACCTTC. The encoded protein is CAWSDKYGYTF.

V and J are TRBV18 and TRBJ2-3; 8 bases line up with TRBD2. The V segment lost 2 bases and the J segment 2 bases; nucleotides outside the gene matches: 6. Germline CDR1 KGHSH, CDR2 LQKENI. CDR3 size: 16 residues. CDR3 region: CASSPFTSGNTDTQYF. For the CDR3, the DNA is TGTGCCAGCTCACCATTCACTAGCGGCAACACAGATACGCAGTATTTT.

The rearrangement joins TRBV5-1 to TRBJ1-1; D ambiguous. Looked up from germline, CDR1 is SGHRS and CDR2 is YFSETQ. The CDR3 runs 15 residues. Trimming took 0 bases from V and 7 from J, leaving 16 bases between them. In nucleotides, the CDR3 is TGCGCCAGCAGCTTGGAAGGCTCGGGCCTGGGTGAAGCTTTCTTT. Protein product: CASSLEGSGLGEAFF.

The chain links TRBV30 to TRBJ2-1; D is unclear. CDR3 length: 11 residues. CDR1 is GTSNPN and CDR2 is SVGIG in the germline V gene (reference sequence). The CDR3 nucleotides are TGTGGTTCTGGCTCCTACAATGAGCAGTTCTTC. Translated, it gives CGSGSYNEQFF. The full variable domain, rest sourced from reference TRBV30 and TRBJ2-1, is SQTIHQWPATLVQPVGSPLSLECTVEGTSNPNLYWYRQAAGRGLQLLFYSVGIGQISSEVPQNLSASRPQDRQFILSSKKLLLSDSGFYLCGSGSYNEQFFGPGTRLTVL.

This sequence joins TRBV4-2 and TRBJ2-1; 9 bases are a match to TRBD2. J lost 5 bases, V lost 3 bases, and 14 bases had no gene match. CDR3 length: 18 amino acids. The V gene's germline CDR1 is LGHNA and CDR2 YNFKEQ. The CDR3: CASSQTEGTSKRHNEQFF. DNA of the CDR3: TGTGCCAGCAGCCAGACCGAGGGGACTAGCAAGAGACACAATGAGCAGTTCTTC.

This clone has a single count. This chain links TRBV6-1 with TRBJ1-2, with D perhaps matching TRBD1 (6 bases). Germline CDR1 MNHNS, CDR2 SASEGT. Between the trimmed V and J ends, which lost 5 bases and 0 bases, there was a span of 10 bases. The CDR3 loop spans 14 amino acids. The CDR3 here is CASSPGVANYGYTF. The CDR3, as DNA: TGTGCCAGCAGTCCAGGGGTAGCTAACTATGGCTACACCTTC.

To note about this clone: The junction shows a germline mismatch at one end, possibly a read error. In DNA form, the CDR3 reads TGTGCCTTAAGTACCGGGGGGCTAGCGGGAGTCTCATTT. This gives the protein CALSTGGLAGVSF. The V call is TRBV30, the J call TRBJ2-3, with 10 positions matching TRBD2. The CDR3 spans 13 residues. The germline CDR1 and CDR2 sequences are GTSNPN and SVGIG (reference sequence).

In DNA form, the CDR3 reads TGTGCCAGCAGGACCCCAGGGGACTGGGGGCGGAATGAGCAGTTCTTC. It encodes CASRTPGDWGRNEQFF. This chain links TRBV2 with TRBJ2-1; TRBD1 or TRBD2 may be the D gene (6 bases each). The CDR3 sequence is 16 residues long. Germline CDR1 SNHLY, CDR2 FYNNEI. The V end lost 6 bases, the J end lost 7 bases, and 22 bases lay between the germline ends.

This clone was seen a few times. The rearrangement uses TRBV30 and TRBJ1-2; D is undetermined. Trimming took off 4 bases at V and 2 bases at J, with 11 bases between the two ends. This CDR3 is 13 amino acids long. Germline-derived CDR1 and CDR2 are GTSNPN and SVGIG (reference sequence). CDR3 in amino acids: CAWTPRFNYGYTF. In nucleotides, the CDR3 is TGTGCCTGGACCCCCCGGTTCAACTATGGCTACACCTTC.

The genes are TRBV9 and TRBJ2-1; D assignment may be TRBD1 or TRBD2 (8 bases each). CDR1 is SGDLS, CDR2 YYNGEE, per germline. The CDR3 loop spans 21 amino acids. Trimming shortened V by 0 bases and J by 0 bases, and 25 bases separated the two germline ends. The CDR3 here is CASSVGGQGGRRLYSYNEQFF. The CDR3 region has the DNA TGTGCCAGCAGCGTAGGTGGACAGGGCGGGAGGCGACTATACTCCTACAATGAGCAGTTCTTC.

This clone was counted a few times. Other DNA variants within this sample encode the same CDR3. This chain connects TRBV4-1 to TRBJ2-5, with D maybe TRBD2 (6 bases). CDR3 length: 16 residues. V lost 2 bases and J 2 bases, leaving 15 bases between the germline ends. Per the germline V gene, CDR1 is MGHRA and CDR2 is YSYEKL. This chain's CDR3 is CASSQPPRGGQETQYF. CDR3 sequence (DNA): TGCGCCAGCAGCCAACCACCCCGGGGAGGACAAGAGACCCAGTACTTC.

The chain recombines TRBV4-1 with TRBJ1-3; a weak D match, TRBD1 (5 bases). Germline V gene sequence: CDR1 MGHRA, CDR2 YSYEKL. The CDR3 consists of 16 residues. With 4 bases removed from V and 0 bases from J, the gap between germline ends came to 13 bases. CDR3 in amino acids: CASSRTRDLSGNTIYF. The CDR3 DNA sequence: TGCGCCAGCAGCCGGACAAGGGACCTCTCTGGAAACACCATATATTTT.

In its sample, this clone was seen once. The chain carries TRBV10-3 and TRBJ2-6, with D unclear. Per the germline V gene, CDR1 is ENHRY and CDR2 is SYGVKD. The CDR3 has 16 amino acids. V gave up 3 bases and J gave up 0 bases, with 9 bases separating them. This CDR3 is CAISEVSISGANVLTF. CDR3 in DNA: TGTGCCATCAGTGAAGTCTCCATCTCTGGGGCCAACGTCCTGACTTTC.

The gene calls are TRBV27 and TRBJ1-5, with D uncertain. The ends were cut back, 1 base at V and 4 bases at J, with 17 bases in the middle. This CDR3 contains 17 residues. The germline V gene encodes CDR1 MNHEY and CDR2 SMNVEV (reference sequence). CDR3 amino acids: CASSLFFGDLRNQPQHF. In nucleotides, the CDR3 is TGTGCCAGCAGTTTATTCTTCGGGGATCTCCGGAATCAGCCCCAGCATTTT.

This clone was seen only a few times. As DNA, the CDR3 is TGCGCCAGCAGCCAAGTACTAGCGGATAACAATGAGCAGTTCTTC. Protein: CASSQVLADNNEQFF. The chain carries TRBV4-3 and TRBJ2-1; TRBD2 aligns across 8 bases. Germline CDR1 reads LGHNA; CDR2 reads YSLEER. CDR3 size: 15 residues. Unmatched junction bases numbered 4, after V lost 1 base and J lost 5 bases.

This chain uses TRBV4-1 with TRBJ1-6; D gene uncertain. The CDR3 extends over 15 amino acids. Trimming removed 1 base at V and 9 bases at J, with 13 bases between. The germline V gene encodes CDR1 MGHRA and CDR2 YSYEKL. The CDR3 DNA is TGCGCCAGCAGCCAAGTACCGACACTGACTTCACCCCTCCACTTT. Translated: CASSQVPTLTSPLHF.

The rearrangement links TRBV5-1 to TRBJ2-3; 7 bases line up with TRBD2. From germline, CDR1 is SGHRS and CDR2 YFSETQ. This CDR3 has 15 amino acids. Germline trimming cut 9 bases from V and 1 base from J; bases unmatched to any gene: 11. In DNA, the CDR3 is TGCGCCACCTCCCCTCCAAGCGGGGGCACAGATACGCAGTATTTT. It yields the protein CATSPPSGGTDTQYF.

The chain has TRBV19 and TRBJ1-5; 10 bases fit TRBD1. Germline V gene sequence: CDR1 LNHDA, CDR2 SQIVND (reference sequence). This CDR3 is built from 15 residues. V trimming: 7 bases; J trimming: 3 bases; junction bases outside the gene matches: 6. The CDR3: CASTPTGGNNQPQHF. The CDR3 DNA reads as TGTGCCAGTACCCCGACAGGGGGCAACAATCAGCCCCAGCATTTT.

Here the CDR3 DNA reads TGTGCCAGCACCGAGGGACAAGCGATTAAGCAGTTCTTC. Encoded protein: CASTEGQAIKQFF. The chain has TRBV2 and TRBJ2-1; TRBD1 is a possible D gene (6 bases). Trimming shortened V by 7 bases and J by 11 bases, and 18 bases separated the two germline ends. Germline CDR1 and CDR2: SNHLY and FYNNEI. This CDR3 has 13 residues. Using reference TRBV2 and TRBJ2-1 for the parts outside the CDR3, the full variable domain is EPEVTQTPSHQVTQMGQEVILRCVPISNHLYFYWYRQILGQKVEFLVSFYNNEISEKSEIFDDQFSVERPDGSNFTLKIRSTKLEDSAMYFCASTEGQAIKQFFGPGTRLTVL.

With respect to this clone: Within the sample, other DNA sequences also encode this same CDR3. V is TRBV18 and J is TRBJ2-7; D gene ambiguous. Germline CDR1 reads KGHSH; CDR2 reads LQKENI. The CDR3 extends over 12 amino acids. Trimming removed 2 bases from V and 3 bases from J, with 5 bases in between. CDR3 region: CASSPDNYEQYF. The CDR3 region has the DNA TGTGCCAGCTCACCAGACAACTACGAGCAGTACTTC.

The V gene is TRBV2, the J gene TRBJ2-1; 10 bases map to TRBD2. The V gene end was trimmed by 1 base and the J gene end by 8 bases; junction bases not matched to a gene: 5. The CDR3 consists of 15 residues. Germline V gene data show CDR1 as SNHLY and CDR2 as FYNNEI. CDR3 region: CASSEGASGGDEQFF. CDR3 nucleotides: TGTGCCAGCAGTGAAGGCGCTAGCGGGGGCGATGAGCAGTTCTTC.

This chain uses TRBV5-4 with TRBJ2-7, with 11 positions matching TRBD2. Trimming at V came to 3 bases and at J to 8 bases, leaving 13 bases not matched to a gene. Germline V gene data show CDR1 as SGHNT and CDR2 as YYREEE (reference sequence). The length of the CDR3 is 16 residues. The CDR3 is CASSSELAGVITKQYF. CDR3 sequence (DNA): TGTGCCAGCAGCTCCGAACTAGCGGGAGTAATTACGAAGCAGTACTTC.

Regarding this clone: Other DNA sequences within the sample encode an identical CDR3. V usage is TRBV4-3 and J usage is TRBJ2-7; 7 bases line up with TRBD2. The junction had 5 bases not matched to a gene; V was cut back by 3 bases and J by 0 bases. This CDR3 comprises 15 residues. The germline gives CDR1 LGHNA, CDR2 YSLEER. CDR3 protein: CASSQEGGTSYEQYF. In DNA form, the CDR3 reads TGCGCCAGCAGCCAGGAGGGAGGGACCTCCTACGAGCAGTACTTC.

This clone has more than one count but fewer than ten. This chain joins TRBV5-1 and TRBJ1-1; 9 bases map to TRBD1. The CDR3 is 15 residues long. V was clipped by 3 bases and J by 5 bases; unmatched bases: 8. Per the germline V gene, CDR1 is SGHRS and CDR2 is YFSETQ. The CDR3 DNA is TGCGCCAGCAGCTCGAAAGGACAGGGGAAGACTGAAGCTTTCTTT. Its translation is CASSSKGQGKTEAFF.

V and J are TRBV7-2 and TRBJ2-1; 9 positions agree with TRBD1. CDR1 SGHTA and CDR2 FQGNSA come from the germline V gene. With 2 bases clipped from V and 9 bases from J, the junction kept 11 bases outside the gene matches. The CDR3 has 16 residues. The CDR3: CASSLQPGTGLGEQFF. CDR3 DNA sequence: TGTGCCAGCAGCTTACAACCCGGGACAGGGTTGGGTGAGCAGTTCTTC.